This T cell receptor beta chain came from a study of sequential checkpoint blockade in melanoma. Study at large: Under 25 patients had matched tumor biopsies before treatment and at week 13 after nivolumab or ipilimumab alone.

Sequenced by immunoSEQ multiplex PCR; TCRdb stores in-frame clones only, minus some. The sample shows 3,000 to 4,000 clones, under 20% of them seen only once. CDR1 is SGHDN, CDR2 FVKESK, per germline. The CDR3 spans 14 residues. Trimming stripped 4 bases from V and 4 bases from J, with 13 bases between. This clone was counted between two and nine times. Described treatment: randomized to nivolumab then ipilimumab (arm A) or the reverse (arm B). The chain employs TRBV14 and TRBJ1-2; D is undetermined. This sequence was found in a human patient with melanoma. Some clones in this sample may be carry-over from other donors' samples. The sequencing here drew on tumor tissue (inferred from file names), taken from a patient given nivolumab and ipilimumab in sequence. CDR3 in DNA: TGTGCCAGCAGCCCGACACAGTCGAGCTATGGCTACACCTTC. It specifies CASSPTQSSYGYTF.